The 5 T cell receptor beta chains presented below share a single source sample, sequenced in a study of T-cell memory formation after mild COVID-19. TCRdb re-derived calls from the 5' RACE reads in MiXCR, one entry per CDR3 protein. The data contain 150,000 or so distinct CDR3 sequences, about 14% of them singletons. The sequencing input was PBMCs or a T cell subset sorted from them (not recorded which). The receptors were sampled from an adult woman who had mild COVID-19 (a few samples of this study predate the infection). Cell type and time point are not known.

The V and J genes are TRBV5-1 and TRBJ1-1; D is ambiguous. The CDR3 is 15 amino acids. Germline values: CDR1 SGHRS, CDR2 YFSETQ. The ends were cut back, 0 bases at V and 4 bases at J, with 13 bases in the middle. The CDR3 loop reads CASSLGVRGGTEAFF. The CDR3 DNA reads as TGCGCCAGCAGCTTGGGGGTACGGGGAGGCACTGAAGCTTTCTTT.

The chain uses TRBV9 and TRBJ1-1; 8 nucleotides line up with TRBD1. The V segment lost 3 bases and the J segment 4 bases; nucleotides outside the gene matches: 17. CDR3 length equals 18 residues. Germline V gene lookup returns CDR1 SGDLS and CDR2 YYNGEE. CDR3 nucleotide sequence: TGTGCCAGCAGCGGTCCCAACCCGACAGGGGATGTGGGCACTGAAGCTTTCTTT. Its protein product is CASSGPNPTGDVGTEAFF.

This clonotype was seen repeatedly, ten times or more. This rearrangement joins TRBV15 to TRBJ2-7; D is ambiguous. This CDR3 has 13 residues. V dropped 3 bases and J dropped 6 bases, with 12 bases sitting between them. Germline values: CDR1 LNHNV, CDR2 YYDKDF (reference sequence). The CDR3 region is CATSSGVLGEQYF. The CDR3 DNA reads as TGTGCCACCAGCAGTGGGGTGCTGGGCGAGCAGTACTTC.

This clonotype has a count of ten or more. The chain combines TRBV15 with TRBJ2-1, with 14 bases identical to TRBD2. V shed 2 bases, J shed 4 bases, and the junction held 4 bases outside the gene matches. The CDR3 spans 17 residues. Germline values: CDR1 LNHNV, CDR2 YYDKDF (reference sequence). The CDR3 region is CATSRTRTSGRYNEQFF. In DNA, the CDR3 is TGTGCCACCAGCAGAACACGGACTAGCGGGAGGTACAATGAGCAGTTCTTC.

This clonotype turned up a few times. V usage is TRBV10-3 and J usage is TRBJ2-1; TRBD2 might be the D (6 bases). This CDR3 contains 15 residues. CDR1 is ENHRY and CDR2 is SYGVKD in the germline V gene. Trimming stripped 3 bases from V and 1 base from J, with 10 bases between. CDR3 bases: TGTGCCATCAGTGAAGGCGGGGTTTCCTACAATGAGCAGTTCTTC. The encoded protein is CAISEGGVSYNEQFF.